Listed below are T cell receptor beta chains from one sample, sequenced in a study of cytomegalovirus exposure and HLA in healthy donors. TCRdb keeps only in-frame clones here, not all; method: immunoSEQ multiplex PCR. The table includes more than 150,000 clones, 60% to 85% detected once. Sequences were obtained from PBMCs. The origin of the receptors is a woman aged 45-60 years in good health and CMV-seropositive. Each CDR3 is given with its conserved first and last residue. D genes are given only for firm matches. Size tells how often a clone was seen (once, few, many) or the class of an expanded clone, and some rows leave it out.

>TRBD1|TRBJ2-7|few|TRBV5-1
TGCGCCAGCAGCTTAGGGACAGGGGCCTACGAGCAGTACTTC
CASSLGTGAYEQYF
>NA|TRBJ2-3|NA|TRBV4-1
TGCGCCAGCAGCCAAAGCGAGTACACAGATACGCAGTATTTT
CASSQSEYTDTQYF
>NA|TRBJ1-2|NA|TRBV10-3
TGTGCCATCAGTGAGCATAGAACTAACTATGGCTACACCTTC
CAISEHRTNYGYTF
>NA|TRBJ2-7|once|TRBV14
TGTGCCAGCAGCCAAAGTGGAGGGTCCTACGAGCAGTACTTC
CASSQSGGSYEQYF
>TRBD2|TRBJ2-1|few|TRBV6-5
TGTGCCAGCAGCCAAGGGACTAGCTATGAGCAGTTCTTC
CASSQGTSYEQFF
>NA|TRBJ2-6|NA|TRBV5-4
TGTGCCAGCAGCTTGGAGGCAGCGGGCGGGGCCAACGTCCTGACTTTC
CASSLEAAGGANVLTF
>TRBD1|TRBJ2-1|NA|TRBV29-1
TGCAGCGTTGAACGGGACAGGTCAACGTCTTGGCAGTTCTTC
CSVERDRSTSWQFF
>NA|TRBJ2-5|NA|TRBV7-2
TGTGCCAGCTACAGGGCCCAGTACTTC
CASYRAQYF
>TRBD1|TRBJ1-5|NA|TRBV7-6
TGTGCCAGCAGCAGCCGACCGGGACAGGGACTTTCCACGGACCAGCCCCAGCATTTT
CASSSRPGQGLSTDQPQHF
>TRBD2|TRBJ2-3|NA|TRBV2
TGTGCCAGCAGTGGAGATAGCGGGGGGGCGGGACGAGATACGCAGTATTTT
CASSGDSGGAGRDTQYF
>NA|TRBJ2-7|NA|TRBV20-1
TGCAGTGCTAGACAGGCCTACGAGCAGTACTTC
CSARQAYEQYF
>NA|TRBJ1-2|NA|TRBV6-6
TGTGCCAGCAATACAGGACCCGAGGATGGCTACACCTTC
CASNTGPEDGYTF
>TRBD1|TRBJ2-7|NA|TRBV6-5
TGTGCCAGCAGTCAGGGACAGGGGTCTGTGGGGCAGTACTTC
CASSQGQGSVGQYF
>NA|TRBJ2-5|NA|TRBV6-1
TGTGCCAGTCGGGACAGCGGGTACCAAGAGACCCAGTACTTC
CASRDSGYQETQYF
>TRBD1|TRBJ2-5|NA|TRBV19
TGTGCCAGTAGTATACCTGGGACAGCTCAAGAGACCCAGTACTTC
CASSIPGTAQETQYF
>NA|TRBJ1-1|NA|TRBV27
TGTGCCAGCAGTGGAGGACGTTTGAACACTGAAGCTTTCTTT
CASSGGRLNTEAFF
>NA|TRBJ2-7|NA|TRBV7-2
TGTGCCAGCAGCTCCCCTCCTCGGGAGCAGTACTTC
CASSSPPREQYF
>TRBD2|TRBJ2-1|NA|TRBV15
TGTGCCACCAGCAGAGACCCAGCGGGAGGGGTCAAGCAGTTCTTC
CATSRDPAGGVKQFF
>NA|TRBJ1-1|NA|TRBV2
TGTGCCAGCAGTATACAGGGAGCGAGCACTGGGGCTTTCTTT
CASSIQGASTGAFF
>TRBD2|TRBJ2-4|NA|TRBV19
TGTGCCAGGTCGGGGGGGGCAGGTGGTTTGGCCAAAAACATTCAGTACTTC
CARSGGAGGLAKNIQYF
>TRBD2|TRBJ2-7|few|TRBV2
TGTGCCAGCAGTGAAAGAGGCAGGGAGGGCTACGAGCAGTACTTC
CASSERGREGYEQYF
>NA|TRBJ2-4|NA|TRBV9
TGTGCCAGCAGCGTAGGGGCGCAGGGGCTCGGCAAAAACATTCAGTACTTC
CASSVGAQGLGKNIQYF
>NA|TRBJ1-1|NA|TRBV7-9
TGTGCCAGCAGCTCCCAGGGTAAAGGCACTGAAGCTTTCTTT
CASSSQGKGTEAFF
>TRBD1|TRBJ2-1|NA|TRBV19
TGTGCCAGTAGTCCGACAGGGTTGCAAATTGAGCAGTTCTTC
CASSPTGLQIEQFF
>NA|TRBJ2-7|NA|TRBV5-1
TGCGCCAGCAGCTTGGGGCAGGCCTCCTACGAGCAGTACTTC
CASSLGQASYEQYF
>TRBD1|TRBJ2-7|NA|TRBV2
TGTGCCAGCAACGTCCCGGGACAGGGCGAGCAGTACTTC
CASNVPGQGEQYF